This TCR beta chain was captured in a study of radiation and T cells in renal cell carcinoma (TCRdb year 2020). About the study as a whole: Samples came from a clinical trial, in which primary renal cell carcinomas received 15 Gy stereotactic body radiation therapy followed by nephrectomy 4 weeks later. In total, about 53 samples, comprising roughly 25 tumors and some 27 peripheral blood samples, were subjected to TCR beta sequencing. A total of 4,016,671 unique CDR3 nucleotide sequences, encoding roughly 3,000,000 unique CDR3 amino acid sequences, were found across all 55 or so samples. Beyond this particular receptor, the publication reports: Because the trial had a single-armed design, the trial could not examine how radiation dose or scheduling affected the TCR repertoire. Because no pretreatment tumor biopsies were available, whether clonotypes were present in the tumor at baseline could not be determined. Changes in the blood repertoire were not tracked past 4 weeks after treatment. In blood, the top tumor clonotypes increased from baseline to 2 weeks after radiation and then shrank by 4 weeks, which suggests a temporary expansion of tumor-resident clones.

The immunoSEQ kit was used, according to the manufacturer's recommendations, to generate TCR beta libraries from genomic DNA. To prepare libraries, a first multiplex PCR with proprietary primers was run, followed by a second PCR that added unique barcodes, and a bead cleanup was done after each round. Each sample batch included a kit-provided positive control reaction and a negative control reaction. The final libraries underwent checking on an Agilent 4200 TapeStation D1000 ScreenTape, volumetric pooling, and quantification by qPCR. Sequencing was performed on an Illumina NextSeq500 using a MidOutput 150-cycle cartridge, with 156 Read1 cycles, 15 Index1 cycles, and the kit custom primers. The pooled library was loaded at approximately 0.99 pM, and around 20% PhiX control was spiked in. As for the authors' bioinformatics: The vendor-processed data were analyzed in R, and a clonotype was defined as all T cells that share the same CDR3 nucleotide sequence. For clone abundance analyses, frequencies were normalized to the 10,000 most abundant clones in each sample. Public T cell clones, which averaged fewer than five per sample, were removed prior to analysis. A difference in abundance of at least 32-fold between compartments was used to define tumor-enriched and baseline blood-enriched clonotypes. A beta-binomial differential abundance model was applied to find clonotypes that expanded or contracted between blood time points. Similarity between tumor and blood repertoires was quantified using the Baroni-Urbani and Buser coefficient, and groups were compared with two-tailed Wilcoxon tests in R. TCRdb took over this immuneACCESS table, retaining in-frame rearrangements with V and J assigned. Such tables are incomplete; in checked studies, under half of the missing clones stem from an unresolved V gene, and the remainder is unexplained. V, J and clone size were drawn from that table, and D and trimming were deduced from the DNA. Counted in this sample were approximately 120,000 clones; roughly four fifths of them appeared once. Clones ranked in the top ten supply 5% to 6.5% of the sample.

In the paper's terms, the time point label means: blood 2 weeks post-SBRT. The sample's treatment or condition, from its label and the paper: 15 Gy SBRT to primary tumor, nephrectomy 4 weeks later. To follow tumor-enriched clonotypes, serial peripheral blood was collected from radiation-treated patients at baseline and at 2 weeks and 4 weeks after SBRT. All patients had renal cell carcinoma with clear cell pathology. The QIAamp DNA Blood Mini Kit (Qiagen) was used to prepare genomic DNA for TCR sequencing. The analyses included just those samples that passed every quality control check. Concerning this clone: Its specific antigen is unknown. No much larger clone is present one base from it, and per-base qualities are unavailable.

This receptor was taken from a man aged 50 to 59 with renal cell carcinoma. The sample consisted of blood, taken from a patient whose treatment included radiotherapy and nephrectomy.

For the CDR3, the sequence is CASSPRTLVTEAFF. The nucleotide sequence reads TGTGCCAGCAGCCCCCGGACGTTAGTCACTGAAGCTTTCTTT. The sequence links TRBV7-9 to TRBJ1-1; no confident D gene assignment can be made. Trimming takes 5 bases from V and 4 bases from J, and the germline ends sit 14 bases apart. The CDR3, cysteine through phenylalanine, is 14 amino acids long. Of all the DNA, just the CDR3 is kept, 42 bases in frame from base 1. In the germline V gene (reference sequence), CDR1 corresponds to SEHNR and CDR2 to FQNEAQ.